Below, 32 T cell receptor beta chains from the same sample are listed, as sequenced in a study of OX40 agonist ivuxolimab in advanced cancers. Repertoires were generated with immunoSEQ multiplex PCR, while TCRdb's copy carries only in-frame clones and drops some. This sample has about 21,000 clones; about 85% occur once, and the top ten carry more than 30%. The starting material was CD4+ or CD8+ T cells sorted from blood, obtained in a trial of the OX40 agonist ivuxolimab. The source is an adult with an advanced solid tumor such as melanoma, head and neck, liver or kidney cancer.

V gene TRBV6-5 combines with J gene TRBJ2-2; 7 bases are a match to TRBD2. V shed 2 bases, J shed 3 bases, and the junction held 6 bases outside the gene matches. The CDR3 has 16 residues. Germline CDR1 is MNHEY and CDR2 is SVGAGI. Written as DNA, the CDR3 is TGTGCCAGCAGTTACCTAAGGGCGGGGGACACCGGGGAGCTGTTTTTT. Translating it yields CASSYLRAGDTGELFF.

The rearrangement uses TRBV2 and TRBJ1-5; no reliable D call. The CDR3 contains 14 residues. From germline, CDR1 is SNHLY and CDR2 FYNNEI. V lost 7 bases, J lost 4 bases, and 14 bases lay in between. CDR3 nucleotide sequence: TGTGCCAGCATGGCGGGGTCCATAAATCAGCCCCAGCATTTT. Translated: CASMAGSINQPQHF.

The chain combines TRBV27 with TRBJ1-1; D remains unclear. CDR3 length: 13 residues. Germline loops: CDR1 MNHEY, CDR2 SMNVEV (reference sequence). The germline V and J ends were trimmed by 2 bases and 1 base, with 5 bases remaining between them. The CDR3 DNA sequence: TGTGCCAGCAGTTTAAAGGGGAACACTGAAGCTTTCTTT. Protein: CASSLKGNTEAFF.

The chain combines TRBV7-9 with TRBJ2-7; TRBD1 is a possible D gene (7 bases). There are 15 residues in the CDR3. Between the trimmed V and J ends, which lost 5 bases and 1 base, there was a span of 15 bases. CDR1 SEHNR and CDR2 FQNEAQ come from the germline V gene (reference sequence). The CDR3 DNA is TGTGCCAGCAGCGAGTCGCGGGACAGTTCCTACGAGCAGTACTTC. Translated: CASSESRDSSYEQYF.

This rearrangement joins TRBV9 to TRBJ1-1; 8 positions agree with TRBD1. This CDR3 is built from 15 residues. Germline V gene lookup returns CDR1 SGDLS and CDR2 YYNGEE. The ends lost 0 bases at V and 4 bases at J; junction bases unmatched: 5. The chain's CDR3 is CASSVEQGAATEAFF. CDR3 sequence (DNA): TGTGCCAGCAGCGTAGAGCAGGGGGCGGCCACTGAAGCTTTCTTT.

The genes are TRBV13 and TRBJ2-1, with D maybe TRBD2 (6 bases). V was shortened by 5 bases and J by 4 bases, with 9 bases between the two germline ends. The germline V gene encodes CDR1 PRHDT and CDR2 FYEKMQ (reference sequence). The CDR3 totals 13 residues. Here the CDR3 reads CASSPDYYNEQFF. As DNA, the CDR3 is TGTGCCAGCAGCCCGGACTATTACAATGAGCAGTTCTTC.

Judged by abundance, this clone is large. Distinct nucleotide sequences in the sample also encode this CDR3. CDR3 region: CASGQGAYEQYF. The CDR3 coding sequence is TGTGCCAGCGGACAGGGTGCCTACGAGCAGTACTTC. The rearrangement uses TRBV25-1 and TRBJ2-7; TRBD1 matches at 8 bases. With V trimmed by 8 bases and J by 2 bases, 2 bases remained unmatched. Germline CDR1 MGHDK, CDR2 SYGVNS. The CDR3 consists of 12 residues.

This clone was observed a single time. The rearrangement links TRBV27 to TRBJ1-5; 8 positions match TRBD1. The germline V gene encodes CDR1 MNHEY and CDR2 SMNVEV (reference sequence). The CDR3 spans 15 residues. V lost 6 bases to trimming and J lost 7 bases; unmatched junction nucleotides: 11. The CDR3 DNA sequence: TGTGCCAGCAGGCAGACACGAACAGGGGGGCAGCCCCAGCATTTT. Its protein product is CASRQTRTGGQPQHF.

The chain combines TRBV6-5 with TRBJ2-1; D is perhaps TRBD1 or TRBD2 (5 bases each). Germline loops: CDR1 MNHEY, CDR2 SVGAGI. V lost 4 bases and J 6 bases, leaving 19 bases between the germline ends. The CDR3 length is 16 residues. CDR3 residues: CASSLTGPRSFNEQFF. For the CDR3, the DNA is TGTGCCAGCAGTTTAACGGGGCCTCGGAGTTTCAATGAGCAGTTCTTC.

V usage is TRBV6-6 and J usage is TRBJ1-1; D remains unclear. V was pared by 8 bases and J by 9 bases, with 13 bases between. In germline, CDR1 is MNHNY, CDR2 SVGAGI (reference sequence). CDR3 length equals 11 residues. DNA for the CDR3: TGTGCCAGCGGAGACAATCCTAAAGCTTTCTTT. It is translated as CASGDNPKAFF.

The V call is TRBV5-1, the J call TRBJ2-3; 13 bases align to TRBD2. The CDR3 consists of 16 residues. Per germline, CDR1 SGHRS and CDR2 YFSETQ. The ends lost 4 bases at V and 5 bases at J; junction bases unmatched: 7. CDR3 coding DNA: TGCGCCAGCAGCGTAGGACTAGCGGGGGTAAAAGATACGCAGTATTTT. Amino acids: CASSVGLAGVKDTQYF.

The chain couples TRBV2 to TRBJ2-3; 9 bases map to TRBD2. J gave up 1 base and V 10 bases, and 9 bases lay outside the gene matches. Looked up from germline, CDR1 is SNHLY and CDR2 is FYNNEI. This CDR3 has 15 amino acids. CDR3 loop: CATTRVAGGTDTQYF. DNA of the CDR3: TGTGCCACCACAAGGGTAGCGGGGGGCACAGATACGCAGTATTTT.

There are a few counts of this clone. The rearrangement joins TRBV7-9 to TRBJ1-6, with D possibly being TRBD1 (5 bases). This CDR3 has 15 residues. The V gene's germline CDR1 is SEHNR and CDR2 FQNEAQ (reference sequence). Trimming stripped 5 bases from V and 7 bases from J, with 15 bases between. In DNA, the CDR3 is TGTGCCAGCAGCCCTGTCTCGGGGGGAAATTCACCCCTCCACTTT. It yields the protein CASSPVSGGNSPLHF.

This clone came up a few times. The V and J genes are TRBV28 and TRBJ2-7, with D perhaps matching TRBD2 (7 bases). Germline loops: CDR1 MDHEN, CDR2 SYDVKM. CDR3 length: 14 residues. V was shortened by 5 bases and J by 5 bases, with 16 bases between the two germline ends. The CDR3 bases are TGTGCCAGCAGTCCCCTAGGGGGGGATGACGAGCAGTACTTC. Translated: CASSPLGGDDEQYF.

The CDR3 DNA follows: TGTGCCAGCACGACGGCGGGGGCCCCCAATGAGCAGTTCTTC. Translation: CASTTAGAPNEQFF. This chain joins TRBV2 and TRBJ2-1; tentative D call: TRBD2 (7 bases). V was trimmed by 7 bases and J by 6 bases, leaving 16 bases between them. Germline CDR1 reads SNHLY; CDR2 reads FYNNEI. This CDR3 comprises 14 residues. Variable domain in full (rest from reference TRBV2 and TRBJ2-1): EPEVTQTPSHQVTQMGQEVILRCVPISNHLYFYWYRQILGQKVEFLVSFYNNEISEKSEIFDDQFSVERPDGSNFTLKIRSTKLEDSAMYFCASTTAGAPNEQFFGPGTRLTVL.

The sample holds one count of this clone. The CDR3 region has the DNA TGTGCCAGCAGTGATCGACCTTTAGGGGCGGGCAATCAGCCCCAGCATTTT. It is translated as CASSDRPLGAGNQPQHF. The rearrangement links TRBV6-1 to TRBJ1-5; weak D call: TRBD1 (5 bases). Per germline, CDR1 MNHNS and CDR2 SASEGT. With 3 bases removed from V and 2 bases from J, the gap between germline ends came to 17 bases. The CDR3 has 17 residues.

The chain couples TRBV10-3 to TRBJ2-5, with a weak D call TRBD1 (6 bases). The germline V gene has CDR1 ENHRY and CDR2 SYGVKD. The CDR3 covers 17 residues. The germline V and J ends were trimmed by 0 bases and 2 bases, with 16 bases remaining between them. CDR3 in DNA: TGTGCCATCAGTGAGTCGACTTGGGGGCAGGGGCAAGAGACCCAGTACTTC. Protein: CAISESTWGQGQETQYF.

The V call is TRBV2, the J call TRBJ2-7; 7 positions agree with TRBD2. The CDR3 is 13 residues long. Germline loops: CDR1 SNHLY, CDR2 FYNNEI. J gave up 1 base and V 10 bases, and 7 bases lay outside the gene matches. This chain's CDR3 is CATRAGGSYEQYF. CDR3 DNA sequence: TGTGCCACTCGAGCCGGGGGGTCCTACGAGCAGTACTTC.

The chain has TRBV6-1 and TRBJ1-2; the D is unclear. Germline V CDR1 and CDR2: MNHNS, SASEGT. This CDR3 has 12 residues. V lost 4 bases and J lost 5, with 8 bases in between. The CDR3: CASSGAVYGYTF. CDR3 DNA sequence: TGTGCCAGCAGTGGGGCGGTTTATGGCTACACCTTC.

The V and J genes are TRBV28 and TRBJ2-1; 11 bases are shared with TRBD2. CDR1 and CDR2 from the germline V gene are MDHEN and SYDVKM. This CDR3 has 19 amino acids. J gave up 6 bases and V 7 bases, and 20 bases lay outside the gene matches. The CDR3 DNA reads as TGTGCCAGCAAATACGGCCCACTAGCGGGGGTCATTTGGGCCAATGAGCAGTTCTTC. Its translation is CASKYGPLAGVIWANEQFF.

The chain combines TRBV7-9 with TRBJ2-6, with no clear D. CDR3 length equals 18 residues. The V and J ends lost 1 base and 0 bases respectively, with 13 bases between them. CDR1 and CDR2 from the germline V gene are SEHNR and FQNEAQ (reference sequence). This CDR3 is CASSLDLGFHSGANVLTF. CDR3 nucleotide sequence: TGTGCCAGCAGCTTAGATCTGGGTTTTCACTCTGGGGCCAACGTCCTGACTTTC.

This chain connects TRBV7-9 to TRBJ2-5; D is perhaps TRBD2 (5 bases). The germline V gene has CDR1 SEHNR and CDR2 FQNEAQ (reference sequence). Between the trimmed V and J ends, which lost 8 bases and 2 bases, there was a span of 9 bases. This CDR3 comprises 12 residues. The CDR3 here is CASVSGQETQYF. CDR3 in DNA: TGTGCCAGCGTTTCGGGACAAGAGACCCAGTACTTC. Using reference TRBV7-9 and TRBJ2-5 for the parts outside the CDR3, the full variable domain is DTGVSQNPRHKITKRGQNVTFRCDPISEHNRLYWYRQTLGQGPEFLTYFQNEAQLEKSRLLSDRFSAERPKGSFSTLEIQRTEQGDSAMYLCASVSGQETQYFGPGTRLLVL.

This clone showed up just once. The chain joins TRBV18 to TRBJ1-5; a weak D match, TRBD1 (5 bases). There are 15 residues in the CDR3. The germline V and J ends were trimmed by 3 bases and 3 bases, with 12 bases remaining between them. CDR1 and CDR2 from the germline V gene are KGHSH and LQKENI. The DNA of the CDR3 is TGTGCCAGCTCACCGGGTAAGGGGTCCAATCAGCCCCAGCATTTT. Its protein product is CASSPGKGSNQPQHF.

This sequence joins TRBV2 and TRBJ2-7, with 9 positions matching TRBD1. J gave up 2 bases and V 0 bases, and 5 bases lay outside the gene matches. CDR1 and CDR2 (germline): SNHLY, FYNNEI. The CDR3 is 16 amino acids. The CDR3 region is CASSEAGGQGTYEQYF. The CDR3 coding sequence is TGTGCCAGCAGTGAAGCGGGAGGACAGGGGACCTACGAGCAGTACTTC.

For the CDR3, the DNA is TGTGCCAGTAGTATGGAAGGGGGGCAGGAAAAACTGTTTTTT. This sequence encodes CASSMEGGQEKLFF. The rearrangement joins TRBV19 to TRBJ1-4, with D perhaps matching TRBD1 (6 bases). V lost 3 bases and J 8 bases, leaving 13 bases between the germline ends. The CDR3 runs 14 residues. Germline values: CDR1 LNHDA, CDR2 SQIVND (reference sequence). The full variable domain, completed using reference TRBV19 and TRBJ1-4, is DGGITQSPKYLFRKEGQNVTLSCEQNLNHDAMYWYRQDPGQGLRLIYYSQIVNDFQKGDIAEGYSVSREKKESFPLTVTSAQKNPTAFYLCASSMEGGQEKLFFGSGTQLSVL.

J is TRBJ1-2 and V is TRBV7-8; 12 nucleotides agree with TRBD1. V shed 1 base, J shed 2 bases, and the junction held 14 bases outside the gene matches. Germline CDR1 and CDR2: SGHVS and FQNEAQ. This CDR3 comprises 20 residues. The CDR3 spells CASSLVFGTGGGVVNYGYTF. CDR3 nucleotides: TGTGCCAGCAGCTTAGTGTTCGGGACAGGGGGCGGGGTAGTAAACTATGGCTACACCTTC.

This rearrangement joins TRBV6-1 to TRBJ2-2; the D is unclear. The CDR3 consists of 13 residues. Trimming took off 3 bases at V and 6 bases at J, with 8 bases between the two ends. Germline assignment: CDR1 MNHNS and CDR2 SASEGT. The CDR3 spells CASSDIGPGELFF. The CDR3, as DNA: TGTGCCAGCAGTGATATAGGGCCCGGGGAGCTGTTTTTT.

V is TRBV7-2 and J is TRBJ2-7, with D perhaps TRBD2 (6 bases). Trimming shortened V by 3 bases and J by 2 bases, and 11 bases separated the two germline ends. Germline CDR1 is SGHTA and CDR2 is FQGNSA. The CDR3 consists of 14 residues. CDR3 residues: CASSLLGTAYEQYF. The DNA of the CDR3 is TGTGCCAGCAGCTTGCTCGGGACTGCCTACGAGCAGTACTTC.

V usage is TRBV19 and J usage is TRBJ2-1; D perhaps matches TRBD2 (6 bases). The CDR3 is made up of 13 amino acids. V lost 5 bases and J lost 9, with 14 bases in between. Germline CDR1 reads LNHDA; CDR2 reads SQIVND (reference sequence). The CDR3 is CASSSGAVLEQFF. In nucleotides, the CDR3 is TGTGCCAGTAGTTCGGGAGCGGTGCTTGAGCAGTTCTTC.

The CDR3 reads CASSFPAEFEYGYTF. DNA for the CDR3: TGTGCCAGCAGCTTCCCGGCGGAGTTTGAGTATGGCTACACCTTC. V gene TRBV13 combines with J gene TRBJ1-2; D gene uncertain. The V end lost 3 bases, the J end lost 5 bases, and 16 bases lay between the germline ends. The CDR3 consists of 15 residues. Looked up from germline, CDR1 is PRHDT and CDR2 is FYEKMQ (reference sequence).

J is TRBJ2-2 and V is TRBV7-6; 13 bases are a match to TRBD2. The CDR3 sequence is 16 residues long. J gave up 6 bases and V 5 bases, and 6 bases lay outside the gene matches. Germline V gene data show CDR1 as SGHVS and CDR2 as FNYEAQ. CDR3 in amino acids: CASSRTSGGAPGELFF. CDR3 sequence (DNA): TGTGCCAGCAGCCGAACTAGCGGGGGGGCCCCCGGGGAGCTGTTTTTT.

The gene calls are TRBV27 and TRBJ1-1, with D hard to call. There are 14 residues in the CDR3. V gave up 3 bases and J gave up 2 bases, with 10 bases separating them. Germline-derived CDR1 and CDR2 are MNHEY and SMNVEV (reference sequence). The CDR3, as DNA: TGTGCCAGCAGTTTTTCCGGCAGCAACACTGAAGCTTTCTTT. Protein sequence: CASSFSGSNTEAFF.